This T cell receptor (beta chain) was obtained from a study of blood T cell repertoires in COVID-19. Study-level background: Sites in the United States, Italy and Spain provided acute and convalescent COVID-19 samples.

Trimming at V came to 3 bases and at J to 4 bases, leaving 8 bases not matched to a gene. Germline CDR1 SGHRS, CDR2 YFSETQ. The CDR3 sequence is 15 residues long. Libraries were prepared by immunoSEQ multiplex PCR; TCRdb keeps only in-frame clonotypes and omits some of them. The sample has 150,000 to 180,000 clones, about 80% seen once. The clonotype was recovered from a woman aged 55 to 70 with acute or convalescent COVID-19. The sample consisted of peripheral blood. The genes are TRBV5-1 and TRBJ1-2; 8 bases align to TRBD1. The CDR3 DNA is TGCGCCAGCAGCTCCCGACAGGGGAAAGGCTATGGCTACACCTTC. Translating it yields CASSSRQGKGYGYTF.